Below, one TCR beta chain is given with its context. Its antigen is undetermined. V gave up 0 bases and J gave up 5 bases, with 13 bases separating them. The CDR3 covers 15 residues. Germline assignment: CDR1 SGHAT and CDR2 FQNNGV. The entry originates in a study of beta chain features in type 1 diabetes. Study-level points and caveats: PCR might show a preference for shorter templates, equally across patients and controls. Shortening that was moderate but significant affected the TCRB CDR3s of Type 1 diabetes patients in all four CD4+ subsets. An over-representation of cells with high TCR expression could result from cDNA sequencing.

Investigators reverse transcribed all isolated RNA, so they sequenced expressed TCRB transcripts. Naive, central memory and regulatory T cell samples produced a mean of about 4 million reads. Profiling relied on immunoSEQ multiplex PCR, and the TCRdb table lists in-frame clones only, not all of them. The sample lists a few hundred thousand clones, roughly 20% occurring once. The sequence was obtained from a middle-aged woman with type 1 diabetes. V and J are TRBV11-2 and TRBJ2-5; weak D call: TRBD2 (6 bases). Sequencing was performed on naive CD4+ T cells from blood. For the CDR3, the DNA is TGTGCCAGCAGCTTAGATCTTGGGGCGGGGGAGACCCAGTACTTC. Encoded protein: CASSLDLGAGETQYF. The variable domain in full, with the rest retrieved from reference TRBV11-2 and TRBJ2-5, is EAGVAQSPRYKIIEKRQSVAFWCNPISGHATLYWYQQILGQGPKLLIQFQNNGVVDDSQLPKDRFSAERLKGVDSTLKIQPAKLEDSAVYLCASSLDLGAGETQYFGPGTRLLVL.